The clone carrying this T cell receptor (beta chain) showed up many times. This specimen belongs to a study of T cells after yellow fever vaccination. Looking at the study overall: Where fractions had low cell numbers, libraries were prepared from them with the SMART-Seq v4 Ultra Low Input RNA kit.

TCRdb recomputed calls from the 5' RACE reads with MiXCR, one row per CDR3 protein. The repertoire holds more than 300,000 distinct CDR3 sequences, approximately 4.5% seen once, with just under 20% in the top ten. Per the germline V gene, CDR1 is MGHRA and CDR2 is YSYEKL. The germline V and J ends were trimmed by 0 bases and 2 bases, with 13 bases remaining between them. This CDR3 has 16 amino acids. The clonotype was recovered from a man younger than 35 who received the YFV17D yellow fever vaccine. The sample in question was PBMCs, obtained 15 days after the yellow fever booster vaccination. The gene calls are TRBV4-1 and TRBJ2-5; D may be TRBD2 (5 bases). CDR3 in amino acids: CASSQEVTTEQETQYF. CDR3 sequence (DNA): TGCGCCAGCAGCCAAGAGGTGACTACAGAGCAAGAGACCCAGTACTTC.